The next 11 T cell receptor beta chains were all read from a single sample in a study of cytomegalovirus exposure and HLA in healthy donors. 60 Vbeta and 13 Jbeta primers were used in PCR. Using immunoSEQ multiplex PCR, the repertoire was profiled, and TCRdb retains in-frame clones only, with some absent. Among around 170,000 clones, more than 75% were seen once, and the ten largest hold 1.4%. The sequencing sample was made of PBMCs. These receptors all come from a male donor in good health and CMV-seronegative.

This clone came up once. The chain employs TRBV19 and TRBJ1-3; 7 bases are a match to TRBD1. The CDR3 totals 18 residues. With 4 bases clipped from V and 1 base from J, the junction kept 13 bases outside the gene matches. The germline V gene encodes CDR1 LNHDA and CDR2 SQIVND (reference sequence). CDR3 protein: CASSTPGQSLSSGNTIYF. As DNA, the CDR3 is TGTGCCAGTAGTACCCCGGGACAGAGCCTTTCTTCTGGAAACACCATATATTTT.

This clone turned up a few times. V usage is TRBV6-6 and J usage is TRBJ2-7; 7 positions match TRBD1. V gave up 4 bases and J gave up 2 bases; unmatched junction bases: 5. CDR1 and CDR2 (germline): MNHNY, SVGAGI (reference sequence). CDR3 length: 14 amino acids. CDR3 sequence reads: CASSSITGAYEQYF. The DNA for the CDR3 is TGTGCCAGCAGTTCTATAACAGGGGCCTACGAGCAGTACTTC.

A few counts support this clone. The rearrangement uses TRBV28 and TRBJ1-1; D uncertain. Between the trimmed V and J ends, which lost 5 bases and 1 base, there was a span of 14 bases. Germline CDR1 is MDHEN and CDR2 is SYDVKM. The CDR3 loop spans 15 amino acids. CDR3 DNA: TGTGCCAGCAGTCCTGACGGGAAATGGAACACTGAAGCTTTCTTT. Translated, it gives CASSPDGKWNTEAFF. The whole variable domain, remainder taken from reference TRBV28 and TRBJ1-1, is DVKVTQSSRYLVKRTGEKVFLECVQDMDHENMFWYRQDPGLGLRLIYFSYDVKMKEKGDIPEGYSVSREKKERFSLILESASTNQTSMYLCASSPDGKWNTEAFFGQGTRLTVV.

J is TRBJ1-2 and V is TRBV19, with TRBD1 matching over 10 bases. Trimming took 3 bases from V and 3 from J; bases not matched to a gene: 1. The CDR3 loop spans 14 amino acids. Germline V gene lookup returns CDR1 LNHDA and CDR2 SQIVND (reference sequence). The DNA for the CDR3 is TGTGCCAGTAGTATCGGACAGGGGGACTATGGCTACACCTTC. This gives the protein CASSIGQGDYGYTF.

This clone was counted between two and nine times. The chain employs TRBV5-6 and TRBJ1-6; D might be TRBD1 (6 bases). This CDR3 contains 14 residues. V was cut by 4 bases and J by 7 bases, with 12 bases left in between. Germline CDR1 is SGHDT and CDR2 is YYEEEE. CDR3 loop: CASSLQGSNSPLHF. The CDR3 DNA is TGTGCCAGCAGCCTTCAGGGGAGCAATTCACCCCTCCACTTT.

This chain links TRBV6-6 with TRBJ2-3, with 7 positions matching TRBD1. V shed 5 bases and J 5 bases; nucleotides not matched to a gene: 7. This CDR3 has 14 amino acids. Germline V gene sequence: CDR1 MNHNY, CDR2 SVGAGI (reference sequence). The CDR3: CASSLDRVLDTQYF. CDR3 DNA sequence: TGTGCCAGCAGTCTAGACAGGGTTTTAGATACGCAGTATTTT.

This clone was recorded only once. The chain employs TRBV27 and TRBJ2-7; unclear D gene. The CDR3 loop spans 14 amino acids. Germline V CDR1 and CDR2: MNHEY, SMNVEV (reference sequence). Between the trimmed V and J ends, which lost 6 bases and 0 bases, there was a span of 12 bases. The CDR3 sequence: CASSILTGSYEQYF. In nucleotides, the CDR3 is TGTGCCAGCAGCATTTTGACTGGCTCCTACGAGCAGTACTTC.

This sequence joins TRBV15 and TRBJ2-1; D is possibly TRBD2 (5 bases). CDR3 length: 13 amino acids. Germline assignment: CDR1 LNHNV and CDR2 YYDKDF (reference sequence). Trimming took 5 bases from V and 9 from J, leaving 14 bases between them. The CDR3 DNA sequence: TGTGCCACCAGCGAGGGCCCGTCGGGTGAGCAGTTCTTC. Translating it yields CATSEGPSGEQFF.

CDR3 loop: CASSPELARQETQYF. As DNA, the CDR3 is TGTGCCAGCAGCCCCGAGTTAGCGCGACAAGAGACCCAGTACTTC. This chain uses TRBV7-2 with TRBJ2-5, with D possibly being TRBD2 (5 bases). Trimming stripped 5 bases from V and 2 bases from J, with 15 bases between. Germline CDR1 SGHTA, CDR2 FQGNSA. CDR3 length equals 15 residues.

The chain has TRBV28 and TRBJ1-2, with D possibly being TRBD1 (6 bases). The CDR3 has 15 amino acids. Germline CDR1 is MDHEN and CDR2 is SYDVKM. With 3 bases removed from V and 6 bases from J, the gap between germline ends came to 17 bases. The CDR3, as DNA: TGTGCCAGCAGTTTCCGAAACTTCCGGGACAATGGCTACACCTTC. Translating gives CASSFRNFRDNGYTF.

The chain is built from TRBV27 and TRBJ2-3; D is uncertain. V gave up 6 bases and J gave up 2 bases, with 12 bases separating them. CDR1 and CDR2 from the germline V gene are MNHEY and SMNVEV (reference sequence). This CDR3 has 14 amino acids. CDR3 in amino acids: CASRRVSYTDTQYF. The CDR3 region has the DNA TGTGCCAGCAGGCGCGTTTCGTACACAGATACGCAGTATTTT.